The subject of this entry is one T cell receptor beta chain. Its target is unknown. The CDR3 consists of 14 residues. Trimming took 6 bases from V and 6 from J; bases not matched to a gene: 9. Per germline, CDR1 MNHEY and CDR2 SMNVEV (reference sequence). Carried by the TCR beta cDNA libraries were unique molecular identifiers. TCRdb fed the PCR reads into MiXCR, producing one record per CDR3 protein. This sample has some 700,000 distinct CDR3 sequences; more than 50% occur once, and the top ten carry around 10%. The source of the sample is a study of post-analysis software for immune sequencing data. Study conclusions and caveats: Clustering by F measure revealed strong co-clustering among samples prepared together in one batch. Comparison of patients with controls showed five TRBV segments more frequent in patients, TRBV5-6, TRBV5-1 and TRBV20-1 among them.

The rearrangement links TRBV27 to TRBJ1-2; 8 bases map to TRBD1. Sequencing was carried out using blood. The source is a girl aged 2 to 9 with multiple sclerosis. This CDR3 is CASRGTGGKDGYTF. The CDR3 nucleotides read TGTGCCAGCAGGGGAACAGGGGGAAAGGATGGCTACACCTTC.